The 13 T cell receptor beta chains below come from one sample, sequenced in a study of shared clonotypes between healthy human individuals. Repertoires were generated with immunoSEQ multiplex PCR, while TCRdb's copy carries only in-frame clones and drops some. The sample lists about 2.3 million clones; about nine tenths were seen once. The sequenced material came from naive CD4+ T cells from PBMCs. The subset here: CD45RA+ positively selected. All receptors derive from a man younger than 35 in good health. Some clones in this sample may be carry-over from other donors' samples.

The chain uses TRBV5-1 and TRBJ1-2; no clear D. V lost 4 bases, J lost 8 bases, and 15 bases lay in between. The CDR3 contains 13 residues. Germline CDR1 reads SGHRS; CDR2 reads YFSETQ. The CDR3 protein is CASSQTVGEGYTF. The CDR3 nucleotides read TGCGCCAGCAGCCAGACGGTCGGCGAAGGCTACACCTTC.

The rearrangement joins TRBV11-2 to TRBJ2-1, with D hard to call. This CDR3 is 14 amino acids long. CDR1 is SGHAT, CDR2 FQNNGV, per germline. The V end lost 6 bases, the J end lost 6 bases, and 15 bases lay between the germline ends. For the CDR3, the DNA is TGTGCCAGCAGTCCCTGGCTAGACCCCAATGAGCAGTTCTTC. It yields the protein CASSPWLDPNEQFF.

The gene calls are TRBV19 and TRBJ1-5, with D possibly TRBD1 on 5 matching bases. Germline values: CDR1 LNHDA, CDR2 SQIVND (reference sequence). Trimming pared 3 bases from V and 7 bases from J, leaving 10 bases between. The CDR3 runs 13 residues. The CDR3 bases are TGTGCCAGTAGTATGGCGGGGACCCAGCCCCAGCATTTT. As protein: CASSMAGTQPQHF.

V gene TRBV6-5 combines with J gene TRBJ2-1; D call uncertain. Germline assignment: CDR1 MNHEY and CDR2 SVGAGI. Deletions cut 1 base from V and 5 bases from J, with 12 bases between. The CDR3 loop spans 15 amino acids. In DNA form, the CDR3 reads TGTGCCAGCAGTTACTACCGGGCGCGGAACAATGAGCAGTTCTTC. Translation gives CASSYYRARNNEQFF.

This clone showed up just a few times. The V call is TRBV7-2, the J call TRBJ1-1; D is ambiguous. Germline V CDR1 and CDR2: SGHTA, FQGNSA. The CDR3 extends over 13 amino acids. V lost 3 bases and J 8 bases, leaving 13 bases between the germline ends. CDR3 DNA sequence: TGTGCCAGCAGCTTCATCGAGCGGACCGAAGCTTTCTTT. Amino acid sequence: CASSFIERTEAFF.

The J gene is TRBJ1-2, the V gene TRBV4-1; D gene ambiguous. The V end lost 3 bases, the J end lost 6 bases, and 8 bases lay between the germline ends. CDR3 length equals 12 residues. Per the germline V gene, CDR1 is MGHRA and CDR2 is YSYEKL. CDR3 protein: CASSQGLDGYTF. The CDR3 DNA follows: TGCGCCAGCAGCCAGGGTTTGGATGGCTACACCTTC.

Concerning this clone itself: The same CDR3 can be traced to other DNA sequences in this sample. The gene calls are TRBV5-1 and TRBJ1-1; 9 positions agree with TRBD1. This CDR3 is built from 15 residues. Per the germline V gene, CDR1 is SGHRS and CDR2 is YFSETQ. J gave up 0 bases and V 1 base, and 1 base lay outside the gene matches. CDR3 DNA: TGCGCCAGCAGCTTGACAGGGGGCATGAACACTGAAGCTTTCTTT. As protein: CASSLTGGMNTEAFF.

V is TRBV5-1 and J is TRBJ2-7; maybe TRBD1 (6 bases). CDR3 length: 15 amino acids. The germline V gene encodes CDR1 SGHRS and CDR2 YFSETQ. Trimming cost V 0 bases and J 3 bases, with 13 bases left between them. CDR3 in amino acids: CASSLVADSVYEQYF. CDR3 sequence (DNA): TGCGCCAGCAGCTTGGTCGCGGACAGCGTCTACGAGCAGTACTTC.

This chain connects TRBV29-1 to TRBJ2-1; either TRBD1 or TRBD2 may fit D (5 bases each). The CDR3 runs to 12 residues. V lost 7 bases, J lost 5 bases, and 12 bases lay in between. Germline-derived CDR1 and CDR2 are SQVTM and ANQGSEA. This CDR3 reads CSESGTNNEQFF. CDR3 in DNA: TGCAGCGAGTCCGGGACGAACAATGAGCAGTTCTTC.

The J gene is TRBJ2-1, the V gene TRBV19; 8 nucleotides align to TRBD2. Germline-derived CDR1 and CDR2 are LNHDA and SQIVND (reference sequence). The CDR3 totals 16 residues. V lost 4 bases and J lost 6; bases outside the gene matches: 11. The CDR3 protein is CASSKKAGVTGNEQFF. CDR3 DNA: TGTGCCAGTAGTAAAAAAGCGGGAGTAACAGGCAATGAGCAGTTCTTC.

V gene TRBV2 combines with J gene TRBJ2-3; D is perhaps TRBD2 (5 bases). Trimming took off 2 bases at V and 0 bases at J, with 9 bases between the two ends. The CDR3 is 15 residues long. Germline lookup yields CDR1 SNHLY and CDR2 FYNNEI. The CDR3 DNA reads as TGTGCCAGCAGTGAACGCCCGGGGAGCACAGATACGCAGTATTTT. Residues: CASSERPGSTDTQYF.

CDR3 sequence: CASSTYGTGVNQPQHF. In nucleotides, the CDR3 is TGTGCCAGCAGCACATACGGGACAGGGGTCAATCAGCCCCAGCATTTT. The rearrangement links TRBV5-6 to TRBJ1-5, with 10 bases aligning to TRBD1. The CDR3 length is 16 residues. The germline V gene encodes CDR1 SGHDT and CDR2 YYEEEE. Germline trimming cut 4 bases from V and 3 bases from J; bases unmatched to any gene: 7.

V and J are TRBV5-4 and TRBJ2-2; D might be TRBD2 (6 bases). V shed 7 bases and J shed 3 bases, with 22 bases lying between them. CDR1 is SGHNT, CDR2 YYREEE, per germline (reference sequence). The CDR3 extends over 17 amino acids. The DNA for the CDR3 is TGTGCCAGCGCCATCACTAGCTACAAGGTGGACACCGGGGAGCTGTTTTTT. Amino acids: CASAITSYKVDTGELFF.